The clone carrying this T cell receptor beta chain was found a few times. TCRdb itself ran the 5' RACE reads through MiXCR, one entry per CDR3 protein. The table has 40,000 to 65,000 distinct CDR3 sequences, about 25% seen once. Germline trimming cut 0 bases from V and 2 bases from J; bases unmatched to any gene: 8. Germline CDR1 is MGHRA and CDR2 is YSYEKL. The CDR3 sequence is 17 residues long. This chain joins TRBV4-1 and TRBJ1-1, with TRBD1 matching over 8 bases. Material for sequencing was tumor-infiltrating naive CD4+ T cells sorted from the breast tumor. Sample subset: naive CD4+ T cells, CD4+CD45RA+CD25-. This clonotype was sampled from a female donor with breast cancer. The CDR3 sequence is CASSQDRGHRRNTEAFF. The CDR3 nucleotides are TGCGCCAGCAGCCAAGACAGGGGGCATCGCCGCAACACTGAAGCTTTCTTT.